This T cell receptor beta chain appears in the sequencing data of a study of blood T cells in healthy people across ages. This clonotype was observed a few times. Its antigen is unidentified. Study-wide results and limits: The lack of PBMC sorting stopped any conclusive naive versus antigen-experienced comparison.

Then a second PCR, running about 6 to 11 cycles, was carried out with a sample-barcoded 5' primer and a J-beta primer mix. TCRdb analysed the 5' RACE reads with MiXCR anew, one entry per CDR3 protein. The sample holds 650,000 to 1,000,000 distinct CDR3 sequences, around 36% seen once. V was shortened by 2 bases and J by 8 bases, with 9 bases between the two germline ends. The germline gives CDR1 MNHNY, CDR2 SVGAGI (reference sequence). The CDR3 totals 12 residues. This chain uses TRBV6-6 with TRBJ1-2; no reliable D call. Source material: blood. This receptor was taken from a man between 18 and 35 years old in good health. The CDR3 coding sequence is TGTGCCAGCAGTTACCCGCTAGGGGGCTACACCTTC. The encoded protein is CASSYPLGGYTF.